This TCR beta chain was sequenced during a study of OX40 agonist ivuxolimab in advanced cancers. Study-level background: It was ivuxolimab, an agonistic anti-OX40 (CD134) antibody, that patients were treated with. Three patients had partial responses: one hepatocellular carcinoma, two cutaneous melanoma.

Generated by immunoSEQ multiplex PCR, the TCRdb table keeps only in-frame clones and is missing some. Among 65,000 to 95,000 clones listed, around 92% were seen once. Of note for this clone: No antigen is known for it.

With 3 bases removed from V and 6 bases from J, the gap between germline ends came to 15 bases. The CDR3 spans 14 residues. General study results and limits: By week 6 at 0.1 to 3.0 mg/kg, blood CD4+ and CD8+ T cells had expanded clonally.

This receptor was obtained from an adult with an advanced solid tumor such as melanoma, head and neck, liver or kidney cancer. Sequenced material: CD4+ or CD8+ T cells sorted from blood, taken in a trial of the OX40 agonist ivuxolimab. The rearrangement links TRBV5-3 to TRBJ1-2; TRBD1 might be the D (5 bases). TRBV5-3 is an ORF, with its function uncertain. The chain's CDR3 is CARSSQGVSHGYTF. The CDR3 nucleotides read TGTGCCAGAAGCTCCCAAGGGGTTAGTCATGGCTACACCTTC.